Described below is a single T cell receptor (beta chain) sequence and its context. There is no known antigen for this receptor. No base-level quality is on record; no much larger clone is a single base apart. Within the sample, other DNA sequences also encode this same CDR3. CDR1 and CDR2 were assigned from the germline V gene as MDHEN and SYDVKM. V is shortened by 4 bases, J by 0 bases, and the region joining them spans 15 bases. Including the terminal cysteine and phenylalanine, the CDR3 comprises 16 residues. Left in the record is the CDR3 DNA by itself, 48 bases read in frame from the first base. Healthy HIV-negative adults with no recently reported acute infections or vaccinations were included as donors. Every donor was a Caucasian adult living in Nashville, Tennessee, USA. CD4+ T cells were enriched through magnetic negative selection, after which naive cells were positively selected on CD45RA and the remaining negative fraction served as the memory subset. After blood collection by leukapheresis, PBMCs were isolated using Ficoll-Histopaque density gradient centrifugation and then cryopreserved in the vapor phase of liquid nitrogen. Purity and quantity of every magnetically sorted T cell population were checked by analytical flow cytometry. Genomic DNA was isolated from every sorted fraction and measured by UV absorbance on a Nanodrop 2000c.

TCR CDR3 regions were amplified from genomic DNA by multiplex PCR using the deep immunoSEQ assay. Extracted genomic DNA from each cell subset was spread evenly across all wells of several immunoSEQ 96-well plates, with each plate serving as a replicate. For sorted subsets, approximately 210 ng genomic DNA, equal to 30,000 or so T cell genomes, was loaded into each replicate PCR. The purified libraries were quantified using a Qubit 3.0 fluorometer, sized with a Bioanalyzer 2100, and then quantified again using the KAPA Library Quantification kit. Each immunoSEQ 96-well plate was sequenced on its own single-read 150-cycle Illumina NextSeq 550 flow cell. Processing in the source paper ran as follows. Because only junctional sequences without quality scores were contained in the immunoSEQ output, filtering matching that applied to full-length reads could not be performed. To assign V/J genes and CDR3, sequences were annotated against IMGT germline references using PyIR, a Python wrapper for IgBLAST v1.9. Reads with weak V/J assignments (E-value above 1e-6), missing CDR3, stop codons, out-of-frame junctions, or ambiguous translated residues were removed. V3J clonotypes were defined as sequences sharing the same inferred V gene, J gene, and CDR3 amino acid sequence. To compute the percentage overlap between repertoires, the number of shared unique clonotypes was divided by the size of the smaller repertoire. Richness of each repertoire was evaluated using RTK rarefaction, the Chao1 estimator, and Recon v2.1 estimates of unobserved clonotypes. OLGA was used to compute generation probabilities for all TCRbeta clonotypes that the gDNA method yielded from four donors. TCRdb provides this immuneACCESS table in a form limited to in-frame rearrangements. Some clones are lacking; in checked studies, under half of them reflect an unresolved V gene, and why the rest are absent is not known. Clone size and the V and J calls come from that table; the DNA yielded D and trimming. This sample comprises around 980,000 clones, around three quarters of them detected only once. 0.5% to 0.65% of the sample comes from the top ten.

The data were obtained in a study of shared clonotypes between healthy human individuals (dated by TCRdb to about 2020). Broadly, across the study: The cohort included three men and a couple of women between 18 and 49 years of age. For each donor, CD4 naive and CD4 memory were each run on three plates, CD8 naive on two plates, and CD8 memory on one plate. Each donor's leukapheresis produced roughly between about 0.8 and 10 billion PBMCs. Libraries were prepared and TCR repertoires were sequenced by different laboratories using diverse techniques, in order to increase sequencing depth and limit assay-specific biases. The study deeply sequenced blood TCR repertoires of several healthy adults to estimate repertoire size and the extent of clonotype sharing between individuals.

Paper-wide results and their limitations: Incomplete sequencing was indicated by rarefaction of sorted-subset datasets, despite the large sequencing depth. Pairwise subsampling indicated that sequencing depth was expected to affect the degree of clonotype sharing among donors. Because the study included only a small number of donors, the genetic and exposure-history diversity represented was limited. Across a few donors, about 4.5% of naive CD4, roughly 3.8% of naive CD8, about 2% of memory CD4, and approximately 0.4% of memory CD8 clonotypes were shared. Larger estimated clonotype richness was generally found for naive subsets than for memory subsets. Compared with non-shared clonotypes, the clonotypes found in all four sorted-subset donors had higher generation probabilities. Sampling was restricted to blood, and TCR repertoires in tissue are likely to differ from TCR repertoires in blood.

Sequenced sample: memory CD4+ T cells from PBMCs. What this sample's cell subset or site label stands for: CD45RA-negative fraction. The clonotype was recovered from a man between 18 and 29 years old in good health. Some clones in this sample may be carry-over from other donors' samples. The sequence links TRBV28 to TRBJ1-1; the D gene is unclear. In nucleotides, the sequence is TGTGCCAGCAGTTCCTTGGGTGGAGGCCTGAACACTGAAGCTTTCTTT. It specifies CASSSLGGGLNTEAFF.